One T cell receptor beta chain is described in this entry. Its specificity is unknown. Antigen-specific CD4+ T cells were expanded with viral peptide pools in the ViraFEST assay before sequencing. Upon completion of around ten days in culture, CD4+ T cells were isolated. Nucleocapsid antibodies were negative in the vaccine recipients, who had never had SARS-CoV-2 infection. They grew roughly 2 million PBMC in each well, adding 10 IU/ml IL-2 and about 9.9 ug/ml peptides. At days 3 and 7, half of the medium was exchanged for IL-2 medium. V shed 9 bases and J shed 4 bases, with 12 bases lying between them. This CDR3 contains 12 residues. The data were produced by immunoSEQ multiplex PCR, yet TCRdb's version contains in-frame clones alone and is incomplete. The sample shows 30,000 to 40,000 clones, about three quarters of them seen only once. The sample comes from a study of vaccination effects on CD4 cells after COVID-19. Overall study: Everyone in the study got two shots of either the BNT162b2 or mRNA-1273 vaccine.

Study results and limitations: Infection-derived and vaccine-derived clones contracted markedly late after vaccination.

This clonotype was sampled from a human donor who received a COVID-19 vaccine. Here the sequenced sample was CD4+ T cells from PBMCs cultured with HCoV-OC43 spike peptides, taken before COVID-19 vaccination. This sample's subset: HCoV-OC43 spike overlapping peptide pool stimulation. The genes are TRBV12-3 or TRBV12-4 and TRBJ1-2; D possibly corresponds to TRBD1 (6 bases). CDR3 sequence: CASAQGSYGYTF. DNA of the CDR3: TGTGCCAGTGCACAGGGAAGCTATGGCTACACCTTC.